The 31 T cell receptor beta chains given below trace back to one sample, sequenced in a study of blood T cell repertoires in COVID-19. The repertoire was sequenced with immunoSEQ multiplex PCR; TCRdb's copy has only in-frame clones and lacks some. The table has approximately 30,000 clones, 87% seen once; the top ten hold about 17%. The specimen sequenced was peripheral blood. The receptors shown here come from a human donor in a cohort sampled during active COVID-19.

The chain carries TRBV5-5 and TRBJ2-2; D may be TRBD2 (5 bases). Germline CDR1 reads SGHKS; CDR2 reads YYEKEE (reference sequence). Trimming removed 2 bases at V and 0 bases at J, with 14 bases between. The CDR3 consists of 17 residues. The CDR3 here is CASSLQLWGANTGELFF. In DNA form, the CDR3 reads TGTGCCAGCAGCTTACAGCTTTGGGGAGCGAACACCGGGGAGCTGTTTTTT.

The chain recombines TRBV9 with TRBJ2-5, with D possibly being TRBD2 (5 bases). V was pared by 3 bases and J by 1 base, with 13 bases between. Germline CDR1 reads SGDLS; CDR2 reads YYNGEE. The CDR3 spans 15 residues. The DNA of the CDR3 is TGTGCCAGCAGCGCCCAACGGACTTTCCAAGAGACCCAGTACTTC. Translated, it gives CASSAQRTFQETQYF.

V is TRBV2 and J is TRBJ1-1; D is perhaps TRBD1 (6 bases). V was pared by 5 bases and J by 0 bases, with 13 bases between. Germline V gene data show CDR1 as SNHLY and CDR2 as FYNNEI. This CDR3 is built from 15 residues. Here the CDR3 reads CASSMDSSMNTEAFF. CDR3 nucleotide sequence: TGTGCCAGCAGTATGGACAGTTCAATGAACACTGAAGCTTTCTTT.

The V and J genes are TRBV9 and TRBJ1-6; 7 nucleotides line up with TRBD1. In germline, CDR1 is SGDLS, CDR2 YYNGEE. The CDR3 sequence is 16 residues long. With V trimmed by 4 bases and J by 7 bases, 11 bases remained unmatched. Here the CDR3 reads CASSHTTRQGNSPLHF. The CDR3, as DNA: TGTGCCAGCAGCCACACCACGCGACAGGGCAATTCACCCCTCCACTTT.

The chain uses TRBV6-6 and TRBJ2-1; a weak D match, TRBD2 (5 bases). This CDR3 is built from 14 residues. V shed 7 bases and J shed 3 bases, with 13 bases lying between them. The germline V gene has CDR1 MNHNY and CDR2 SVGAGI (reference sequence). CDR3 sequence reads: CASIESGNYNEQFF. The CDR3 DNA is TGTGCCAGCATTGAGAGCGGAAACTACAATGAGCAGTTCTTC.

The chain links TRBV5-1 to TRBJ2-2; D may be TRBD2 (7 bases). The CDR3 runs 13 residues. The germline V and J ends were trimmed by 7 bases and 7 bases, with 14 bases remaining between them. Germline-derived CDR1 and CDR2 are SGHRS and YFSETQ. The CDR3 here is CASGTKGVGELFF. The CDR3 region has the DNA TGCGCCAGCGGGACTAAGGGGGTCGGGGAGCTGTTTTTT.

The rearrangement joins TRBV25-1 to TRBJ2-1; no reliable D call. Trimming took off 2 bases at V and 0 bases at J, with 11 bases between the two ends. Germline V gene sequence: CDR1 MGHDK, CDR2 SYGVNS. The CDR3 runs to 16 residues. In nucleotides, the CDR3 is TGTGCCAGCAGTGAACAGGTCGGTGGCTCCTACAATGAGCAGTTCTTC. Its protein is CASSEQVGGSYNEQFF.

With regard to this clone: Other DNA sequences in the same sample also yield this CDR3. The chain couples TRBV7-2 to TRBJ1-2; 9 nucleotides align to TRBD1. The V segment lost 5 bases and the J segment 6 bases; nucleotides outside the gene matches: 4. The CDR3 sequence is 13 residues long. Looked up from germline, CDR1 is SGHTA and CDR2 is FQGNSA. The DNA for the CDR3 is TGTGCCAGCAGCCTGAGACAGGGGGATGGCTACACCTTC. This sequence encodes CASSLRQGDGYTF.

This sequence joins TRBV2 and TRBJ2-1; TRBD2 agrees at 10 bases. This CDR3 region has 15 residues. V shed 4 bases and J 6 bases; nucleotides not matched to a gene: 6. Germline assignment: CDR1 SNHLY and CDR2 FYNNEI. The CDR3 coding sequence is TGTGCCAGCAGTGGACTAGCGGGTCGTGGCAATGAGCAGTTCTTC. Translating gives CASSGLAGRGNEQFF.

The rearrangement uses TRBV5-1 and TRBJ2-5, with 11 bases fitting TRBD2. CDR1 is SGHRS and CDR2 is YFSETQ in the germline V gene. The CDR3 covers 16 residues. J gave up 2 bases and V 0 bases, and 3 bases lay outside the gene matches. CDR3 sequence reads: CASSLEGLAVQETQYF. CDR3 DNA: TGCGCCAGCAGCTTGGAGGGACTAGCGGTACAAGAGACCCAGTACTTC.

V usage is TRBV11-2 and J usage is TRBJ2-1, with 8 bases lining up with TRBD2. The CDR3 sequence is 15 residues long. Germline V CDR1 and CDR2: SGHAT, FQNNGV. Trimming removed 4 bases from V and 7 bases from J; junction bases left unmatched: 9. CDR3 bases: TGTGCCAGCAGCTGGGAGCGGGGCGGGGGGAATGAGCAGTTCTTC. Residues: CASSWERGGGNEQFF.

By share, this clone counts as medium-sized. The chain recombines TRBV7-9 with TRBJ1-1; D is unresolved. The CDR3 consists of 13 residues. CDR1 and CDR2 from the germline V gene are SEHNR and FQNEAQ (reference sequence). The V and J ends lost 2 bases and 3 bases respectively, with 7 bases between them. The CDR3 spells CASSLSLDTEAFF. CDR3 nucleotides: TGTGCCAGCAGCTTATCCCTCGACACTGAAGCTTTCTTT.

This chain connects TRBV24-1 to TRBJ2-7; D is undetermined. Trimming removed 5 bases from V and 6 bases from J, with 13 bases in between. Germline V lookup: CDR1 KGHDR, CDR2 SFDVKD. This CDR3 contains 13 residues. CDR3 bases: TGTGCCACCAGTGCTCTCCCGAGGAGCGAGCAGTACTTC. It codes for CATSALPRSEQYF.

The chain has TRBV7-9 and TRBJ1-2, with TRBD1 identical over 9 bases. The CDR3 covers 15 residues. J was trimmed by 6 bases and V by 5 bases; bases with no gene match: 10. CDR1 is SEHNR and CDR2 is FQNEAQ in the germline V gene (reference sequence). The CDR3 region is CASSPTTGGSDGYTF. CDR3 nucleotide sequence: TGTGCCAGCAGCCCCACGACAGGGGGAAGCGATGGCTACACCTTC.

In nucleotides, the CDR3 is TGTGCCAGCAGTCCGTTGTCACCGGGACAGGGAACGGGCGAGCAGTACTTC. Translated, it gives CASSPLSPGQGTGEQYF. The chain employs TRBV27 and TRBJ2-7, with 9 bases identical to TRBD1. Germline lookup yields CDR1 MNHEY and CDR2 SMNVEV (reference sequence). Trimming at V came to 5 bases and at J to 6 bases, leaving 17 bases not matched to a gene. The CDR3 covers 17 residues.

The chain joins TRBV5-6 to TRBJ2-4; the match to TRBD1 covers 7 bases. Germline trimming cut 1 base from V and 0 bases from J; bases unmatched to any gene: 4. The CDR3 totals 16 residues. Germline assignment: CDR1 SGHDT and CDR2 YYEEEE. In DNA, the CDR3 is TGTGCCAGCAGCTTGCAGGGGGATCTAGCCAAAAACATTCAGTACTTC. As protein: CASSLQGDLAKNIQYF.

The chain has TRBV11-1 and TRBJ1-1; no reliable D call. The germline CDR1 and CDR2 sequences are SGHAT and FQDESV (reference sequence). Trimming removed 6 bases from V and 0 bases from J, with 8 bases in between. This CDR3 spans 13 amino acids. CDR3 nucleotide sequence: TGTGCCAGCAGTTTTTCATTGAACACTGAAGCTTTCTTT. Translation: CASSFSLNTEAFF.

The chain carries TRBV4-2 and TRBJ1-1, with D perhaps TRBD1 (5 bases). V lost 1 base to trimming and J lost 0 bases, with 9 bases between them. The CDR3 extends over 15 amino acids. The germline V gene encodes CDR1 LGHNA and CDR2 YNFKEQ. In nucleotides, the CDR3 is TGTGCCAGCAGCCAAGTAGGCAGGGTGAACACTGAAGCTTTCTTT. It specifies CASSQVGRVNTEAFF.

The rearrangement links TRBV4-3 to TRBJ2-3, with D possibly being TRBD1 (5 bases). Germline V CDR1 and CDR2: LGHNA, YSLEER. The CDR3 is 15 amino acids. Trimming took off 4 bases at V and 1 base at J, with 12 bases between the two ends. This CDR3 reads CASSPQVLGTDTQYF. As DNA, the CDR3 is TGCGCCAGCAGCCCACAGGTTCTTGGCACAGATACGCAGTATTTT.

The chain uses TRBV10-3 and TRBJ1-2; 7 bases are shared with TRBD1. J was trimmed by 4 bases and V by 10 bases; bases with no gene match: 6. CDR1 and CDR2 (germline): ENHRY, SYGVKD. This CDR3 contains 12 residues. CDR3 sequence (DNA): TGTGCCAGATGGGACAGCGTCTATGGCTACACCTTC. This translates into CARWDSVYGYTF.

The chain has TRBV24-1 and TRBJ2-7; tentatively, D is TRBD2 (5 bases). This CDR3 contains 12 residues. Germline loops: CDR1 KGHDR, CDR2 SFDVKD. V gave up 6 bases and J gave up 4 bases, with 9 bases separating them. The CDR3 loop reads CATSQSGYEQYF. The CDR3 DNA sequence: TGTGCCACCAGTCAAAGCGGTTACGAGCAGTACTTC.

This chain uses TRBV28 with TRBJ1-2, with D possibly being TRBD1 (6 bases). V dropped 5 bases and J dropped 4 bases, with 14 bases sitting between them. The CDR3 is 14 residues long. Germline assignment: CDR1 MDHEN and CDR2 SYDVKM. Written as DNA, the CDR3 is TGTGCCAGCAGTATCAGGGGAGATCCCTATGGCTACACCTTC. Amino acid sequence: CASSIRGDPYGYTF.

There are a few counts of this clone. This chain joins TRBV2 and TRBJ2-7; TRBD2 matches 7 bases. Germline V lookup: CDR1 SNHLY, CDR2 FYNNEI. The CDR3 spans 12 residues. Unmatched junction bases numbered 15, after V lost 10 bases and J lost 12 bases. The CDR3: CAIGPGGFEAYF. The CDR3 bases are TGTGCCATCGGACCGGGGGGATTCGAGGCGTACTTC.

The gene calls are TRBV20-1 and TRBJ2-1; D gene uncertain. This CDR3 contains 14 residues. Germline loops: CDR1 DFQATT, CDR2 SNEGSKA (reference sequence). V was pared by 3 bases and J by 3 bases, with 12 bases between. The DNA for the CDR3 is TGCAGTGCTAGTGCGCTCGGCGGCTACAATGAGCAGTTCTTC. This codes for CSASALGGYNEQFF.

The genes are TRBV11-2 and TRBJ1-6, with D possibly TRBD1 on 5 matching bases. In germline, CDR1 is SGHAT, CDR2 FQNNGV. The CDR3 is 15 amino acids. Trimming pared 4 bases from V and 14 bases from J, leaving 21 bases between. The DNA for the CDR3 is TGTGCCAGCAGCTCCTGGGGGGAGCCGGGTCTGTCCCTCCACTTT. Translated, it gives CASSSWGEPGLSLHF.

This clone showed up just once. V and J are TRBV5-4 and TRBJ1-3; 9 bases agree with TRBD1. The trim removed 0 bases at V and 2 bases at J, leaving 6 bases unmatched. CDR1 and CDR2 from the germline V gene are SGHNT and YYREEE (reference sequence). The CDR3 extends over 17 amino acids. The CDR3: CASSLAGTGLTGNTIYF. CDR3 sequence (DNA): TGTGCCAGCAGCTTGGCCGGGACAGGGCTTACTGGAAACACCATATATTTT.

This clone was observed a single time. The chain couples TRBV11-2 to TRBJ2-1, with TRBD1 identical over 9 bases. Germline CDR1 SGHAT, CDR2 FQNNGV. The CDR3 is 15 residues long. V dropped 5 bases and J dropped 3; count of bases not matched to a gene: 5. The CDR3 is CASSRRDRVYNEQFF. The DNA for the CDR3 is TGTGCCAGCAGCCGCCGGGACAGGGTCTACAATGAGCAGTTCTTC.

This clone occurred once. The rearrangement links TRBV11-2 to TRBJ2-7; weak D call: TRBD1 (5 bases). CDR1 SGHAT and CDR2 FQNNGV come from the germline V gene. Trimming left V 2 bases short and J 3 bases short, with 17 bases between. CDR3 length: 16 residues. The CDR3: CASSLRSGRSGYEQYF. The CDR3 DNA is TGTGCCAGCAGCTTAAGGTCAGGGCGATCGGGCTACGAGCAGTACTTC. Variable domain in full (rest from reference TRBV11-2 and TRBJ2-7): EAGVAQSPRYKIIEKRQSVAFWCNPISGHATLYWYQQILGQGPKLLIQFQNNGVVDDSQLPKDRFSAERLKGVDSTLKIQPAKLEDSAVYLCASSLRSGRSGYEQYFGPGTRLTVT.

J is TRBJ1-5 and V is TRBV19; TRBD1 agrees at 7 bases. The J segment lost 5 bases and the V segment lost 4 bases, leaving 5 bases of the junction unmatched. Germline V gene sequence: CDR1 LNHDA, CDR2 SQIVND (reference sequence). The CDR3 is 14 amino acids. The CDR3 DNA follows: TGTGCCAGTAGTACCCGACAGGGTCATCAGCCCCAGCATTTT. Its translation: CASSTRQGHQPQHF.

The chain joins TRBV6-2 or TRBV6-3 to TRBJ1-4; TRBD1 matches at 8 bases. Germline lookup yields CDR1 MNHEY and CDR2 SVGEGT. J was trimmed by 4 bases and V by 2 bases; bases with no gene match: 3. CDR3 size: 15 residues. The CDR3 spells CASSYRQGFNEKLFF. The DNA for the CDR3 is TGTGCCAGCAGTTACCGACAGGGGTTTAATGAAAAACTGTTTTTT.

The V call is TRBV7-2, the J call TRBJ2-1; a weak D match, TRBD1 (6 bases). The CDR3 contains 16 residues. V lost 1 base and J lost 2, with 12 bases in between. CDR1 and CDR2 from the germline V gene are SGHTA and FQGNSA. In nucleotides, the CDR3 is TGTGCCAGCAGCTTAGTAGGGGGAGCGACCTACAATGAGCAGTTCTTC. Translation: CASSLVGGATYNEQFF.